This T cell receptor (beta chain) derives from a study of blood T cell repertoires in COVID-19. CDR3 length equals 16 residues. Germline V CDR1 and CDR2: SGHRS, YFSETQ. V was pared by 2 bases and J by 1 base, with 8 bases of the junction left unmatched. The repertoire was sequenced with immunoSEQ multiplex PCR; TCRdb's copy has only in-frame clones and lacks some. This sample has about 28,000 clones, with nearly 85% found just once. The source is a man aged 65 to 85 with active COVID-19. The sequencing input was peripheral blood. The chain carries TRBV5-1 and TRBJ1-1, with 7 bases lining up with TRBD1. The CDR3 spells CASSFRQGGSNTEAFF. The DNA of the CDR3 is TGCGCCAGCAGCTTCCGGCAGGGGGGATCGAACACTGAAGCTTTCTTT.